The rows below give T cell receptor beta chains drawn from one sample of a study of patients and donors after allogeneic stem cell transplantation. MiXCR was run by TCRdb on the RT-PCR reads, yielding one entry per CDR3 protein. Among about 960,000 distinct CDR3 sequences listed, roughly 18% were seen once. Sequencing was done on a sample of blood, either unsorted or a sorted T cell fraction (not recorded which). The receptors were sampled from a human donor who was either an allogeneic HSCT recipient or a stem cell or donor lymphocyte infusion donor (not recorded which). It is not recorded whose cells these are; they may come from a transplant donor. Each CDR3 is given with its conserved first and last residue. The D gene is left open where the match is weak. A clone size is listed for some rows: how often the clone was seen (once, few, many), or a class if it is expanded.

.,.,TRBV2,TRBJ2-3,TGTGCCAGCCGGCCCGGGACTCAGCACACAGATACGCAGTATTTT,CASRPGTQHTDTQYF
.,.,TRBV9,TRBJ1-1,TGTGCCAGCAGCGCTAGTAGAGGGAGGGTGGTCGCTGAAGCTTTCTTT,CASSASRGRVVAEAFF
few,.,TRBV6-1,TRBJ1-2,TGTGCCAGCAGTGATTTGGTCTCCCTGTATGGCTACACCTTC,CASSDLVSLYGYTF
.,.,TRBV6-1,TRBJ2-1,TGTGCCAGCACCGGGAGAGGGGGCGATGAGCAGTTCTTC,CASTGRGGDEQFF
few,.,TRBV25-1,TRBJ1-2,TGTGCCAGCAGTGACGGGTTGTTCGGCTACACCTTC,CASSDGLFGYTF
few,.,TRBV4-2,TRBJ1-3,TGTGCCAGCAGCCAAGAGGAGGGAAGCTCTGGAAACACCATATATTTT,CASSQEEGSSGNTIYF
few,.,TRBV27,TRBJ2-7,TGTGCCAGCAGCACCCAGCCAGGGACCTACGAGCAGTACTTC,CASSTQPGTYEQYF
.,TRBD1,TRBV10-3,TRBJ2-5,TGTGCCATCAGTCGGACAGGAGAAGAGACCCAGTACTTC,CAISRTGEETQYF
once,.,TRBV20-1,TRBJ2-3,TGCAGTGCTAGAGTCGCTACCCACACAGATACGCAGTATTTT,CSARVATHTDTQYF
few,.,TRBV7-2,TRBJ1-5,TGTGCCAGCAGCTTATCGGGCAGGATCAATCAGCCCCAGCATTTT,CASSLSGRINQPQHF
.,.,TRBV5-8,TRBJ2-3,TGTGCCAGCAGCTTGGGTAGCGATTTCACAGATACGCAGTATTTT,CASSLGSDFTDTQYF
few,.,TRBV12-3/TRBV12-4,TRBJ1-1,TGTGCCAGCAGCCAACCCGGGGGGGCTTTCTTT,CASSQPGGAFF
few,.,TRBV12-3/TRBV12-4,TRBJ2-5,TGTGCCAGCAGTTCATCGGGGGAACCGGGAGAGACCCAGTACTTC,CASSSSGEPGETQYF
.,.,TRBV29-1,TRBJ2-5,TGCAGCGTTGCACGACAGGGAGGAGAGACCCAGTACTTC,CSVARQGGETQYF
.,.,TRBV15,TRBJ1-2,TGTGCCACCAGCGAGGGGGGGAGGGACGGAATATACTATGGCTACACCTTC,CATSEGGRDGIYYGYTF
.,.,TRBV6-1,TRBJ2-5,TGTGCCAGCAGGTCCTCCCCGGACCAGTACTTC,CASRSSPDQYF
few,.,TRBV5-7,TRBJ2-1,TGTGCCAGCAGCTCAGCTAACGCCAATGAGCAGTTCTTC,CASSSANANEQFF
few,.,TRBV20-1,TRBJ2-1,TGCAGTGCTGGTACTAGTTTCAGGAAGTTCTTC,CSAGTSFRKFF
.,.,TRBV20-1,TRBJ2-7,TGCAGTGCTAGAGCGGGTTTCTACGAGCAGTACTTC,CSARAGFYEQYF
few,TRBD1,TRBV7-9,TRBJ2-1,TGTGCCAGCAGCCCTCGGACAGGGAGCTCCTACAATGAGCAGTTCTTC,CASSPRTGSSYNEQFF
.,TRBD1,TRBV25-1,TRBJ1-1,TGTGCCAGCAGTGAACGGGACAGGGGGAACACTGAAGCTTTCTTT,CASSERDRGNTEAFF
few,TRBD2,TRBV5-1,TRBJ2-3,TGCGCCAGCAGCCCTACAGCGGGAGGGGTCGCAGATACGCAGTATTTT,CASSPTAGGVADTQYF
few,TRBD1,TRBV20-1,TRBJ2-7,TGCAGTGCTAGTGGGGGCGGGACAGGGAAATACGAGCAGTACTTC,CSASGGGTGKYEQYF
.,.,TRBV30,TRBJ1-1,TGTGCCTGGAGCGCCGGGGCAGGCAACACTGAAGCTTTCTTT,CAWSAGAGNTEAFF
.,TRBD2,TRBV4-3,TRBJ2-1,TGCGCCAGCAGCCAAGTAGCGGGATCGGAGAATGAGCAGTTCTTC,CASSQVAGSENEQFF
few,.,TRBV12-3/TRBV12-4,TRBJ2-5,TGTGCCAGCAGTTCCGCCCGACTATCAGCTCAAGAGACCCAGTACTTC,CASSSARLSAQETQYF
.,TRBD1,TRBV20-1,TRBJ1-5,TGCAGTGCTCCCGGGACAGGGGTGAATCAGCCCCAGCATTTT,CSAPGTGVNQPQHF
few,.,TRBV5-1,TRBJ1-4,TGCGCCAGCAGCTCCCCGGCCTCTAATGAAAAACTGTTTTTT,CASSSPASNEKLFF
.,TRBD1,TRBV30,TRBJ2-7,TGTGCCTGGAATGGACAGGGCCTCCCCTACGAGCAGTACTTC,CAWNGQGLPYEQYF
.,TRBD2,TRBV6-2/TRBV6-3,TRBJ2-3,TGTGCCAGCAGTTACCCCGGCGGCGGGGGTGCAGATACGCAGTATTTT,CASSYPGGGGADTQYF
few,.,TRBV7-7,TRBJ2-1,TGTGCTAGCAGCTTAGAAGGTCCGTCCCCCGAGCAGTTCTTC,CASSLEGPSPEQFF
.,.,TRBV24-1,TRBJ2-1,TGTGCCACCAGTGATCGCACGCGGGAGCAGTTCTTC,CATSDRTREQFF
few,TRBD2,TRBV28,TRBJ2-1,TGTGCCAGCAGCATAGGCGGGGGGCCCTACAATGAGCAGTTCTTC,CASSIGGGPYNEQFF
few,.,TRBV13,TRBJ1-2,TGTGCCAGCAGCTTAGGGAGCTTTTATGGCTACACCTTC,CASSLGSFYGYTF
many,.,TRBV9,TRBJ2-1,TGTGCCAGCAGCGTAGGCGGGGACTCCTACAATGAGCAGTTCTTC,CASSVGGDSYNEQFF
.,.,TRBV6-5,TRBJ2-7,TGTGCCAGCAGTTACGGGTGGGGCAATACCTACGAGCAGTACTTC,CASSYGWGNTYEQYF
few,.,TRBV29-1,TRBJ1-5,TGCAGCGTCTGGGGGGGGAGCAATCAGCCCCAGCATTTT,CSVWGGSNQPQHF
.,.,TRBV27,TRBJ2-2,TGTGCCAGCAGTTTTGTTTGGGGGACCGGGGAGCTGTTTTTT,CASSFVWGTGELFF
few,.,TRBV7-8,TRBJ2-7,TGTGCCAGCAGCCAGGGGGGTGAAGACAGCGAGCAGTACTTC,CASSQGGEDSEQYF
few,TRBD2,TRBV12-3/TRBV12-4,TRBJ2-5,TGTGCCAGCAGTTTAGTTCTAGCGGAGAACATTCAAGAGACCCAGTACTTC,CASSLVLAENIQETQYF
many,.,TRBV12-3/TRBV12-4,TRBJ1-2,TGTGCCAGCAGTTTGTCAGGGGCCACCTATGGCTACACCTTC,CASSLSGATYGYTF
many,.,TRBV5-1,TRBJ1-2,TGCGCCAGCAGCTTGGACAGGACCCATGTCTATGGCTACACCTTC,CASSLDRTHVYGYTF
.,.,TRBV5-1,TRBJ2-5,TGCGCCAGCAGCTCAGGACAGCCAGGAGAGACCCAGTACTTC,CASSSGQPGETQYF
few,.,TRBV20-1,TRBJ2-7,TGCAGTGCTGAGGCCCCTATCTTCACCTACGAGCAGTACTTC,CSAEAPIFTYEQYF
few,.,TRBV3-1,TRBJ2-2,TGTGCCAGCAGCCAAGAAGAGGACGCCGGGGAGCTGTTTTTT,CASSQEEDAGELFF
few,.,TRBV30,TRBJ1-3,TGTGCCTGGAGTGAGAGGGCCAGGAACACCATATATTTT,CAWSERARNTIYF
few,.,TRBV5-1,TRBJ2-3,TGCGCCAGCAGCTGGGAACTGACAGGAATCACAGATACGCAGTATTTT,CASSWELTGITDTQYF
many,.,TRBV5-1,TRBJ1-1,TGCGCCAGCAGAACGGACTGGGGCACTGAAGCTTTCTTT,CASRTDWGTEAFF
.,.,TRBV27,TRBJ1-6,TGTGCCAGCAGACCGACAGAGCGGAATTCACCCCTCCACTTT,CASRPTERNSPLHF
few,.,TRBV20-1,TRBJ2-1,TGCAGTGCTCACCCGTGGGGGGGGGCAAGTGAGCAGTTCTTC,CSAHPWGGASEQFF
few,.,TRBV5-1,TRBJ2-5,TGCGCCAGCAGCCGGCCCGACTCATCCATAGAAGAGACCCAGTACTTC,CASSRPDSSIEETQYF
many,TRBD2,TRBV30,TRBJ2-2,TGTGCCTCGCGACTAGCGGGAGGATCCACCGGGGAGCTGTTTTTT,CASRLAGGSTGELFF
few,.,TRBV6-2/TRBV6-3,TRBJ2-1,TGTGCCAGCAAAACCCGGGGTGTTAGTGAGCAGTTCTTC,CASKTRGVSEQFF
.,.,TRBV5-1,TRBJ2-2,TGCGCCAGCAGCTTGTATCAGGCGGGGGCGTTTTTGAACACCGGGGAGCTGTTTTTT,CASSLYQAGAFLNTGELFF
few,.,TRBV12-3/TRBV12-4,TRBJ1-4,TGTGCCAGCAGCCTCCGGGCCGAGGGAGGTGAAAAACTGTTTTTT,CASSLRAEGGEKLFF